What follows are 21 T cell receptor beta chains derived from one specimen sequenced in a study of metastatic and nonmetastatic thyroid tumors. Patients underwent thyroid surgery, and none had received any treatment before it. MiXCR was used by TCRdb to re-call the PCR reads. Of under 35,000 clones listed, 25% to 30% are singletons. Sequenced input: blood. The source of these receptors is a female donor with papillary thyroid cancer or a benign thyroid nodule (not recorded which). Some clones in this sample may be carry-over from other donors' samples.

The chain is built from TRBV11-2 and TRBJ2-7, with D uncertain. The germline gives CDR1 SGHAT, CDR2 FQNNGV. This CDR3 is built from 13 residues. Trimming cost V 0 bases and J 2 bases, with 5 bases left between them. The CDR3 loop reads CASSLEQTYEQYF. The CDR3 nucleotides read TGTGCCAGCAGCTTAGAGCAGACCTACGAGCAGTACTTC.

The rearrangement links TRBV20-1 to TRBJ1-6, with D hard to call. V lost 1 base and J lost 7, with 17 bases in between. The CDR3 has 16 amino acids. Looked up from germline, CDR1 is DFQATT and CDR2 is SNEGSKA (reference sequence). CDR3 sequence: CSARVYRQSPNSPLHF. The DNA for the CDR3 is TGCAGTGCTAGAGTCTACCGTCAGTCTCCCAATTCACCCCTCCACTTT.

Regarding this clone: Germline is not matched at one junction end, which may reflect a read error. J is TRBJ1-1 and V is TRBV10-3, with 7 nucleotides matching TRBD1. Germline loops: CDR1 ENHRY, CDR2 SYGVKD. This CDR3 has 14 residues. The CDR3 spells CAISEGGGDLTAFF. Written as DNA, the CDR3 is TGTGCTATCAGCGAAGGGGGCGGCGACCTGACTGCTTTCTTT.

This clone came up many times. This sequence joins TRBV6-4 and TRBJ1-1, with D unresolved. This CDR3 spans 17 amino acids. The germline V gene encodes CDR1 MRHNA and CDR2 SNTAGT. Trimming removed 3 bases from V and 4 bases from J, with 21 bases in between. CDR3 DNA sequence: TGTGCCAGCAGTGATACCAGGTCCCGAAAGGGTGGCACTGAAGCTTTCTTT. Translation gives CASSDTRSRKGGTEAFF.

This clone has at least ten counts. This chain uses TRBV19 with TRBJ1-1; D is unclear. The CDR3 length is 14 residues. The germline V and J ends were trimmed by 9 bases and 4 bases, with 18 bases remaining between them. Germline values: CDR1 LNHDA, CDR2 SQIVND (reference sequence). The CDR3 DNA reads as TGTGCCAGCCGCCACAACCGGGCGGGCACTGAAGCTTTCTTT. It is translated as CASRHNRAGTEAFF.

This clone was seen repeatedly, ten times or more. The rearrangement uses TRBV4-2 and TRBJ2-2; 7 nucleotides agree with TRBD1. The V segment lost 0 bases and the J segment 3 bases; nucleotides outside the gene matches: 1. CDR1 LGHNA and CDR2 YNFKEQ come from the germline V gene. There are 15 residues in the CDR3. The CDR3 spells CASSQDTGDTGELFF. For the CDR3, the DNA is TGTGCCAGCAGCCAAGATACAGGGGACACCGGGGAGCTGTTTTTT.

This chain links TRBV4-2 with TRBJ1-5; a weak D match, TRBD1 (6 bases). Germline V gives CDR1 LGHNA, CDR2 YNFKEQ. V was cut by 3 bases and J by 3 bases, with 12 bases left in between. The CDR3 is made up of 15 amino acids. DNA of the CDR3: TGTGCCAGCAGCCAGGGGCAGGGGATCAATCAGCCCCAGCATTTT. It encodes CASSQGQGINQPQHF.

The chain links TRBV10-3 to TRBJ2-7; TRBD1 matches 10 bases. V was pared by 6 bases and J by 4 bases, with 9 bases of the junction left unmatched. Per germline, CDR1 ENHRY and CDR2 SYGVKD. The CDR3 totals 15 residues. For the CDR3, the DNA is TGTGCCATCAGATTGACAGGGGGCGCGGGGTACGAGCAGTACTTC. Residues: CAIRLTGGAGYEQYF.

This clone was seen only a few times. The same CDR3 also results from other DNA sequences found in this sample. The chain recombines TRBV28 with TRBJ2-7; TRBD1 matches at 9 bases. This CDR3 contains 15 residues. The germline gives CDR1 MDHEN, CDR2 SYDVKM. Trimming took 6 bases from V and 2 from J; bases not matched to a gene: 8. CDR3 sequence reads: CASSTNRDRAYEQYF. CDR3 sequence (DNA): TGTGCCAGCAGCACCAACCGGGACAGGGCCTACGAGCAGTACTTC. Full variable domain (outside the CDR3, taken from reference TRBV28 and TRBJ2-7): DVKVTQSSRYLVKRTGEKVFLECVQDMDHENMFWYRQDPGLGLRLIYFSYDVKMKEKGDIPEGYSVSREKKERFSLILESASTNQTSMYLCASSTNRDRAYEQYFGPGTRLTVT.

The chain has TRBV18 and TRBJ1-4; D unresolved. CDR1 is KGHSH and CDR2 is LQKENI in the germline V gene. This CDR3 has 12 residues. V dropped 3 bases and J dropped 8 bases, with 7 bases sitting between them. CDR3 in amino acids: CASSPDGEKLFF. The CDR3 DNA sequence: TGTGCCAGCTCACCGGATGGCGAAAAACTGTTTTTT.

This clone was seen at least ten times. The V and J genes are TRBV7-2 and TRBJ1-2; tentative D call: TRBD1 (5 bases). Germline loops: CDR1 SGHTA, CDR2 FQGNSA. CDR3 length: 17 residues. V was clipped by 6 bases and J by 8 bases, with 28 bases between them. The CDR3 region has the DNA TGTGCCAGCAGGGTCATCGGTCGGGGACGGGCGGCTTTGGGCTACACCTTC. Amino acids: CASRVIGRGRAALGYTF.

This chain links TRBV11-2 with TRBJ2-1; 9 positions agree with TRBD1. This CDR3 is built from 15 residues. With V trimmed by 1 base and J by 6 bases, 4 bases remained unmatched. Germline V gene sequence: CDR1 SGHAT, CDR2 FQNNGV. The CDR3 region is CASSLGTGDINEQFF. In DNA, the CDR3 is TGTGCCAGCAGCTTAGGGACAGGGGATATCAATGAGCAGTTCTTC.

CDR3 DNA sequence: TGCAGTGCTAACGCGGGACGTAGATACGAGCAGTACTTC. It translates to CSANAGRRYEQYF. The chain uses TRBV20-1 and TRBJ2-7, with a tentative D call TRBD2 (6 bases). The CDR3 is made up of 13 amino acids. Trimming stripped 4 bases from V and 4 bases from J, with 14 bases between. Germline V gene data show CDR1 as DFQATT and CDR2 as SNEGSKA (reference sequence).

The chain joins TRBV4-1 to TRBJ2-7; D is unresolved. Trimming pared 0 bases from V and 9 bases from J, leaving 12 bases between. In germline, CDR1 is MGHRA, CDR2 YSYEKL. This CDR3 contains 13 residues. In nucleotides, the CDR3 is TGCGCCAGCAGCCAAGACCATGAGAGGAGGCAGTACTTC. It codes for CASSQDHERRQYF.

By sample share, this clone is large. This chain connects TRBV6-1 to TRBJ1-5; D is uncertain. The germline CDR1 and CDR2 sequences are MNHNS and SASEGT. V was shortened by 4 bases and J by 0 bases, with 1 base between the two germline ends. The CDR3 runs 12 residues. CDR3 amino acids: CASSGSNQPQHF. The CDR3 DNA reads as TGTGCCAGCAGTGGTAGCAATCAGCCCCAGCATTTT.

In its sample, this clone was seen many times. V gene TRBV7-2 combines with J gene TRBJ1-5; 8 positions match TRBD1. The CDR3 extends over 16 amino acids. The ends lost 3 bases at V and 2 bases at J; junction bases unmatched: 6. CDR1 SGHTA and CDR2 FQGNSA come from the germline V gene. The CDR3 DNA sequence: TGTGCCAGCAGCTTTGGACAGGGTGGAGGCAATCAGCCCCAGCATTTT. Translated: CASSFGQGGGNQPQHF.

This clone was observed at least ten times. The CDR3 loop is CASSLQGVRNQPQHF. In DNA, the CDR3 is TGTGCCAGCAGTTTACAGGGTGTCCGCAATCAGCCCCAGCATTTT. The rearrangement links TRBV12-3 or TRBV12-4 to TRBJ1-5, with D perhaps matching TRBD1 (5 bases). Trimming stripped 2 bases from V and 2 bases from J, with 10 bases between. The CDR3 is 15 amino acids.

This clone was detected ten times or more. The rearrangement links TRBV27 to TRBJ2-1, with D possibly matching TRBD1 (5 bases). The CDR3 is made up of 15 amino acids. Germline V gene data show CDR1 as MNHEY and CDR2 as SMNVEV (reference sequence). Trimming left V 2 bases short and J 9 bases short, with 17 bases between. CDR3 protein: CASSLTGPFFGEQFF. In nucleotides, the CDR3 is TGTGCCAGCAGTTTAACAGGACCATTTTTCGGTGAGCAGTTCTTC.

This clone was counted at least ten times. This sequence joins TRBV5-1 and TRBJ1-2, with D unresolved. Deletions cut 0 bases from V and 4 bases from J, with 13 bases between. CDR3 length: 15 amino acids. The germline CDR1 and CDR2 sequences are SGHRS and YFSETQ. In DNA, the CDR3 is TGCGCCAGCAGCTTGGACGGGAGTATATTCTATGGCTACACCTTC. Its protein is CASSLDGSIFYGYTF.

This clone occurred many times. The genes are TRBV28 and TRBJ2-7; possible D gene TRBD1, 5 bases. CDR1 and CDR2 (germline): MDHEN, SYDVKM. Trimming cost V 2 bases and J 0 bases, with 11 bases left between them. CDR3 size: 15 residues. The CDR3 reads CASSLADKSSYEQYF. CDR3 bases: TGTGCCAGCAGTTTAGCGGACAAAAGCTCCTACGAGCAGTACTTC. Looking up the rest from reference TRBV28 and TRBJ2-7 gives the full variable domain: DVKVTQSSRYLVKRTGEKVFLECVQDMDHENMFWYRQDPGLGLRLIYFSYDVKMKEKGDIPEGYSVSREKKERFSLILESASTNQTSMYLCASSLADKSSYEQYFGPGTRLTVT.

This clone appeared a single time. The chain joins TRBV20-1 to TRBJ1-4, with 7 bases that match TRBD1. Germline V gene sequence: CDR1 DFQATT, CDR2 SNEGSKA (reference sequence). J gave up 4 bases and V 2 bases, and 7 bases lay outside the gene matches. This CDR3 is 15 amino acids long. Written as DNA, the CDR3 is TGCAGTGCTAGAACCCCACAGGGGCTTAATGAAAAACTGTTTTTT. Translation: CSARTPQGLNEKLFF.